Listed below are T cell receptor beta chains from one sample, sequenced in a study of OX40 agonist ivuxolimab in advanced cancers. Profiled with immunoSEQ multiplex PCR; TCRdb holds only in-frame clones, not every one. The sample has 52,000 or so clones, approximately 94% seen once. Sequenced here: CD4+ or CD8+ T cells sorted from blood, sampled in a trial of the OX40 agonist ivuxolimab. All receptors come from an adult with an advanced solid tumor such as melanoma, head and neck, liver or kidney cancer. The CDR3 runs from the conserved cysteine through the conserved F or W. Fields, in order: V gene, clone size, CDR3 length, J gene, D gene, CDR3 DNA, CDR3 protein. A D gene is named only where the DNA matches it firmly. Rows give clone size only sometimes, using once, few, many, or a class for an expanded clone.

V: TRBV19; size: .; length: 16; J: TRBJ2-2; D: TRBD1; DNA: TGTGCCAGTAGTACCCATCAGGGGGCGGTCACCGGGGAGCTGTTTTTT; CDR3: CASSTHQGAVTGELFF
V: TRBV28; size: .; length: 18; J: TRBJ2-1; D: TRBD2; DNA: TGTGCCACCCAAGAACTAGCGGAGACCCCGGGGTCCTACAATGAGCAGTTCTTC; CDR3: CATQELAETPGSYNEQFF
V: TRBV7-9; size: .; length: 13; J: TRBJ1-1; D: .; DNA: TGTGCCAGCAGCCCAGAGACTCTGTGGGAAGCTTTCTTT; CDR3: CASSPETLWEAFF
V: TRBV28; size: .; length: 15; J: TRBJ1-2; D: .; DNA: TGTGCCAGCAGTTTACCCCAGACGGGAAACTATGGCTACACCTTC; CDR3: CASSLPQTGNYGYTF
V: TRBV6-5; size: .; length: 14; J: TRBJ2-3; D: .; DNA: TGTGCCAGCACAAATTCAATGTTAGAGAGGAAGCAGTATTTT; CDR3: CASTNSMLERKQYF
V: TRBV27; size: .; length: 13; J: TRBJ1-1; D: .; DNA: TGTGCCAGCAGCCGAGACGGGAACACTGAAGCTTTCTTT; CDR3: CASSRDGNTEAFF
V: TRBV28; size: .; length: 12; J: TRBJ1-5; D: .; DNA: TGTGCCAGCAGTTTCTTGAGTCAGCCCCAGCATTTT; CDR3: CASSFLSQPQHF
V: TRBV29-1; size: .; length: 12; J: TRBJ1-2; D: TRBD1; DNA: TGCAGCGCACCCGGGACAGGGGGTGGCTACACCTTC; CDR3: CSAPGTGGGYTF
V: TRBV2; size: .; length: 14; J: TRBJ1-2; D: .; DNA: TGTGCCAGCAGCGTTTACGGGACGGCCGAGGGCTACACCTTC; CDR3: CASSVYGTAEGYTF
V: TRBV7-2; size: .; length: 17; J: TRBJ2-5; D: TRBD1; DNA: TGTGCCAGCAGCTTAGTGGGGGGAACAGGGGGCAGAGAGACCCAGTACTTC; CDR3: CASSLVGGTGGRETQYF
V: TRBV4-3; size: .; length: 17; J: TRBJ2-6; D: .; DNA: TGCGCCAGCAGTCATAGTTATGAGGTTGCTGGGGCCAACGTCCTGACTTTC; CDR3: CASSHSYEVAGANVLTF
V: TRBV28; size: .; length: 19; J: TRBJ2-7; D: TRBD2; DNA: TGTGCCAGCAGTTTAGAATCTGGGACTAGCGGAGCTTACTCCTACGAGCAGTACTTC; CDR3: CASSLESGTSGAYSYEQYF
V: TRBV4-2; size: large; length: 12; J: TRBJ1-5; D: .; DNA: TGTGCCAGCAGCCAAGACAATCAGCCCCAGCATTTT; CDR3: CASSQDNQPQHF
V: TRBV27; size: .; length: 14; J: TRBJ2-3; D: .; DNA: TGTGCCAGCAGCTGGGCCCCCCTCGTAGATACGCAGTATTTT; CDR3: CASSWAPLVDTQYF
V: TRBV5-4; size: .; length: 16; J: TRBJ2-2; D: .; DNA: TGTGCCAGCAGCTTGGATGGGGCTAGAGAAACCGGGGAGCTGTTTTTT; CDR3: CASSLDGARETGELFF
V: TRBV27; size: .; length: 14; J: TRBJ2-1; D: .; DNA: TGTGCCAGCAGTTTAAGGGGCCCCCCCAATGAGCAGTTCTTC; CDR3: CASSLRGPPNEQFF
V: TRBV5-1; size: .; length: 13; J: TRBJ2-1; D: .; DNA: TGCGCCAGCAGCTTGGCCGACCCCTCGGAGCAGTTCTTC; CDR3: CASSLADPSEQFF
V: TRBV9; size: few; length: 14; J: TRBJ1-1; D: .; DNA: TGTGCCAGCAGCGTAGGTGTCTCCAACACTGAAGCTTTCTTT; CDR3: CASSVGVSNTEAFF
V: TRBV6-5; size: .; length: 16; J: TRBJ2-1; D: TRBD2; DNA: TGTGCCAGCAGTTACTCCCCTAGCGGATCCTACAATGAGCAGTTCTTC; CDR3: CASSYSPSGSYNEQFF
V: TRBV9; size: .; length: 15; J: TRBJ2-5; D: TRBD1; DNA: TGTGCCAGCAGCGTAGGACAGGGTGAGAGAGAGACCCAGTACTTC; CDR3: CASSVGQGERETQYF
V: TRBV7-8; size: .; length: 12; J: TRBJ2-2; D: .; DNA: TGTGCCAGCAGCTTGGGGTACGGGGAGCTGTTTTTT; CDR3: CASSLGYGELFF
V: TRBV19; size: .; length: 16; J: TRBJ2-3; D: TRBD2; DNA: TGTGCCAGTAGAATAGCGGGGGAGGAGGGCACAGATACGCAGTATTTT; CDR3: CASRIAGEEGTDTQYF
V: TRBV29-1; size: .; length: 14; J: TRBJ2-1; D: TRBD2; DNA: TGCAGCGCCGTGCTAGCGGTCTACTACAATGAGCAGTTCTTC; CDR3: CSAVLAVYYNEQFF
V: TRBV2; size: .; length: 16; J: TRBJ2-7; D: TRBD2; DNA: TGTGCCAGCAGTGCAGGACTAGCGGGAGACAGTTACGAGCAGTACTTC; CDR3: CASSAGLAGDSYEQYF
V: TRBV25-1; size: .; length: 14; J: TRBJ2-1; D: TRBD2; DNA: TGTGCCAGCACAGCGGGAGACTGGGATAATGAGCAGTTCTTC; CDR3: CASTAGDWDNEQFF
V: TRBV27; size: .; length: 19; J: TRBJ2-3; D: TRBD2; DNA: TGTGCCAGCAGTTTATCAGCGGGAGAGAGGGGGGGGAACACAGATACGCAGTATTTT; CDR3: CASSLSAGERGGNTDTQYF
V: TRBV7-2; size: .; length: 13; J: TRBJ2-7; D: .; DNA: TGTGCCAGCAGCTCACTTGAAAGCTACGAGCAGTACTTC; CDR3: CASSSLESYEQYF
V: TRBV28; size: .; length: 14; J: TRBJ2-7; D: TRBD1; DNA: TGTGCCAGCAGCCTTAACAGGGGCGCCTACGAGCAGTACTTC; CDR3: CASSLNRGAYEQYF
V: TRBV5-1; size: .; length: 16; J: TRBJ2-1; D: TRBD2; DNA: TGCGCCAGCAGCTTCTACGGGACTAGCGGGACCAATGAGCAGTTCTTC; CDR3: CASSFYGTSGTNEQFF
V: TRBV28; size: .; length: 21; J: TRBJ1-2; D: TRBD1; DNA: TGTGCCAGCAGTTTACGGCCTTGGGACAGGGGGCTAGCGTACGAAAACTATGGCTACACCTTC; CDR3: CASSLRPWDRGLAYENYGYTF
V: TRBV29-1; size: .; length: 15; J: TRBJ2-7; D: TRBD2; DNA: TGCAGCGCTGTTCATCGACTAGCGGATCTCTCCGAGCAGTACTTC; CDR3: CSAVHRLADLSEQYF
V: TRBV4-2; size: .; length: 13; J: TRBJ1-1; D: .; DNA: TGTGCCAGCAGCCAAGAAATTTCCACTGAAGCTTTCTTT; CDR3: CASSQEISTEAFF
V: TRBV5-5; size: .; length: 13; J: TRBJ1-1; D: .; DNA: TGTGCCAGCAGCTTTGGACTGAACACTGAAGCTTTCTTT; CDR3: CASSFGLNTEAFF
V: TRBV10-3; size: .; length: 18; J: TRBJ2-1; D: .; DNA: TGTGCCATCCGAGGCCTCGTATCAGGGGAAAGTAATTACAATGAGCAGTTCTTC; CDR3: CAIRGLVSGESNYNEQFF
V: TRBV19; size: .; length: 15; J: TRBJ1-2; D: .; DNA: TGTGCCAGTAGTATAACGCCTCTAGCTAACTATGGCTACACCTTC; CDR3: CASSITPLANYGYTF
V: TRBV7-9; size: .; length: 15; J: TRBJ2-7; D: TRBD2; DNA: TGTGCCAGCAGCTTTAAAGCGGGAGGGCTTGACGAGCAGTACTTC; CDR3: CASSFKAGGLDEQYF
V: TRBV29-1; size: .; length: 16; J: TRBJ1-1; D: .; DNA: TGCAGCGTTGAAGATTACGGACAGAAGATTAACACTGAAGCTTTCTTT; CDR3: CSVEDYGQKINTEAFF
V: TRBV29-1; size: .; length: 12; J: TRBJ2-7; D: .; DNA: TGCAGCGTTGTGGACAAACCCTACGAGCAGTACTTC; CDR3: CSVVDKPYEQYF
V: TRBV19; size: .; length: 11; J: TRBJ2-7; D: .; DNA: TGTGCCACACAGGGTTCCTACGAGCAGTACTTC; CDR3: CATQGSYEQYF
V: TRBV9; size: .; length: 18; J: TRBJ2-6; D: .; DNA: TGTGCCAGCAGCGAGGGATGGCAGGGAAGGTCTGGGGCCAACGTCCTGACTTTC; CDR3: CASSEGWQGRSGANVLTF
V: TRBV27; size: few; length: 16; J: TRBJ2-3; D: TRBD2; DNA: TGTGCCAGCCGACTAGCGGGTTTCACTCGCACAGATACGCAGTATTTT; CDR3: CASRLAGFTRTDTQYF
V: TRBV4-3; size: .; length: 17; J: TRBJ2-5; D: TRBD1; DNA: TGCGCCAGCAGCCAAGATCTTCCGACAGGGGGCTGGGAGACCCAGTACTTC; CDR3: CASSQDLPTGGWETQYF